Listed here is a single TCR beta chain. Antigen: not known. A much larger clone differs from this one at a single base, so this may be a read error. Because it lacks the conserved phenylalanine or tryptophan at the end, this CDR3 is likely a read error. Methods described previously were used for bulk TCR libraries, and listed TCR primers were applied. TCRdb reprocessed the PCR reads via MiXCR and lists one record per CDR3 protein. The profile shows some 320,000 distinct CDR3 sequences, about 22% of them singletons. This record belongs to a study of molecular identifiers for immune sequencing clone quantification. At the level of the study: Five aliquots were made in replicates from the RNA of about 20,000 or 100,000 naive CD8 cells, and four were sequenced. Study outcomes and limitations: The study found clones above 20 RNA copies held over 98% of effector molecules and under 1% in naive cells.

The CDR3 runs 14 residues. J was trimmed by 3 bases and V by 2 bases; bases with no gene match: 3. Germline-derived CDR1 and CDR2 are MNHEY and SVGAGI. The genes are TRBV6-5 and TRBJ2-7; 8 bases align to TRBD1. Input material: naive CD8+ T cells from blood, with Jurkat cell RNA spiked in. This sample's subset: FACS-sorted CD8+CD4-CCR7+CD45RA+ naive T cells. This clonotype was sampled from a human donor in good health. Some libraries in this study had Jurkat cell RNA spiked in. The CDR3 nucleotides are TGTGCCAGCAGTTACGAACAGGGGGGCTACGAGCAGTACTTA. Protein: CASSYEQGGYEQYL.